This T cell receptor (beta chain) appears in the sequencing data of a study of blood T cell repertoires in COVID-19. Looking at the study overall: Acute and convalescent COVID-19 samples came from the United States, Italy and Spain. Sources were T cells, B-cell-depleted T cells, or PBMCs; the material itself was cDNA or gDNA.

Authors' processing steps: Estimation of nucleated cell counts relied on the amplification of reference gene primers. Clones were sequenced by immunoSEQ multiplex PCR, and TCRdb holds only the in-frame ones, with some missing. D and trimming come from the DNA, and the V and J calls and clone size come from that table. The repertoire holds roughly 34,000 clones, roughly 74% seen once, with under 15% in the top ten. CDR3 length equals 11 residues. Germline CDR1 reads KGHDR; CDR2 reads SFDVKD. V dropped 6 bases and J dropped 8 bases, with 7 bases sitting between them. The TCR originated in a man aged 80 or over with active or convalescent COVID-19. The V gene is TRBV24-1, the J gene TRBJ2-1; D is undetermined. The sequenced sample consisted of peripheral blood. Here the CDR3 reads CATSSRDEQFF. CDR3 coding DNA: TGTGCCACCAGTTCCCGGGATGAGCAGTTCTTC.